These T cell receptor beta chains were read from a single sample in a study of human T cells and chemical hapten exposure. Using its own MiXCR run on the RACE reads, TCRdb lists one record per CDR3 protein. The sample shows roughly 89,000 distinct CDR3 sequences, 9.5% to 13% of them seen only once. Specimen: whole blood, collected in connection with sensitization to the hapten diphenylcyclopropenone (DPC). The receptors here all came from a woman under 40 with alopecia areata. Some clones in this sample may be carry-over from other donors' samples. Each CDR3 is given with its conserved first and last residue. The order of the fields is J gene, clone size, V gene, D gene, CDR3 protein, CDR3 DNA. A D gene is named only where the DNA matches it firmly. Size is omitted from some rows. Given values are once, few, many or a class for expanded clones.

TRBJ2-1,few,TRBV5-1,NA,CASSLVGRSYNEQFF,TGCGCCAGCAGCTTGGTTGGGAGGTCCTACAATGAGCAGTTCTTC
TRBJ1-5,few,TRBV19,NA,CASSRSRGSSSNQPQHF,TGTGCCAGTAGTCGTTCCAGGGGAAGTAGTTCCAATCAGCCCCAGCATTTT
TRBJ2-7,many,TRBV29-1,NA,CSVGPPGARYEQYF,TGCAGCGTTGGCCCTCCAGGGGCTCGCTACGAGCAGTACTTC
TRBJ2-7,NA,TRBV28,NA,CASSPGAWIYEQYF,TGTGCCAGCAGCCCAGGGGCGTGGATCTACGAGCAGTACTTC
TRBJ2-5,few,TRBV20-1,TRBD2,CSARAGAPASETQYF,TGCAGTGCTCGGGCGGGAGCGCCAGCGTCGGAGACCCAGTACTTC
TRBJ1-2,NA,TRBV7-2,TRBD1,CASSSTGGQSNGYTF,TGTGCCAGCAGCTCCACAGGGGGGCAATCGAATGGCTACACCTTC
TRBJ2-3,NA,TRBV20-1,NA,CSARDPVSADTQYF,TGCAGTGCTAGAGATCCGGTTAGCGCAGATACGCAGTATTTT
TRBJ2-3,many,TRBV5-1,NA,CASSHSSGGDTQYF,TGCGCCAGCAGCCACTCGAGCGGCGGTGATACGCAGTATTTT
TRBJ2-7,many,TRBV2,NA,CASRGLSYEQYF,TGTGCCAGCAGGGGTCTCTCCTACGAGCAGTACTTC
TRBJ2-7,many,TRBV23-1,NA,CASSQSSGYEQYF,TGCGCCAGCAGTCAATCGAGTGGATACGAGCAGTACTTC
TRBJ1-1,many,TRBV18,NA,CASSPPVHGSEAFF,TGTGCCAGCTCACCTCCCGTACATGGGAGCGAAGCTTTCTTT
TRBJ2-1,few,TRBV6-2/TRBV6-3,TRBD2,CASSPTSGRMYEQFF,TGTGCCAGCAGTCCGACTAGCGGGAGGATGTATGAGCAGTTCTTC
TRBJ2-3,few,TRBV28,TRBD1,CATSFRGRGGDTQYF,TGTGCCACCTCCTTCAGGGGGCGCGGAGGAGATACGCAGTATTTT
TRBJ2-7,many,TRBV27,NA,CASSPGSGTYEQYF,TGTGCCAGCAGTCCCGGGTCTGGCACCTACGAGCAGTACTTC
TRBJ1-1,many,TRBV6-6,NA,CASSYSRGGEAFF,TGTGCCAGCAGTTACTCGAGGGGAGGTGAAGCTTTCTTT
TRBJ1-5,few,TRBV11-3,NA,CASSLAFGRGINQPQHF,TGTGCCAGCAGCTTGGCCTTTGGACGGGGGATCAATCAGCCCCAGCATTTT